The clone carrying this TCR beta chain came up a few times. Its target is not known. This may be a read error: a much more frequent sequence differs by one nucleotide. Alongside a J-beta primer mix, a sample-barcoded 5' primer served in a second PCR lasting about 7 to 12 cycles. TCRdb independently ran MiXCR on the 5' RACE reads; one entry per CDR3 protein. In the table there are 850,000 or so distinct CDR3 sequences, around 28% of which are singletons. This entry belongs to a study of blood T cells in healthy people across ages. Overall study context: Template switching recovered approximately one barcoded beta molecule for every two T cells. Overall study findings and caveats: Diversity of TCR beta per million T cells declined in a roughly linear way with age. It was the long-lived donors that had more naive CD4+ cells and higher diversity than aged donors.

Extraction yielded at least 6 micrograms of total RNA per sample. This CDR3 has 13 residues. Trimming took off 6 bases at V and 2 bases at J, with 10 bases between the two ends. V gene TRBV12-3 or TRBV12-4 combines with J gene TRBJ2-5; unclear D gene. The receptor's source is a woman older than 75 in good health. Material: blood. The chain's CDR3 is CASRFREQETQYF. DNA for the CDR3: TGTGCCAGCAGGTTTAGGGAACAAGAGACCCAGTACTTC.